In its sample, the clone carrying this TCR beta chain was seen a few times. This specimen comes from a study of blood T cells in healthy people across ages. The CDR3 runs to 14 residues. CDR1 and CDR2 (germline): MNHEY, SMNVEV (reference sequence). The trim removed 7 bases at V and 2 bases at J, leaving 4 bases unmatched. Combining a sample-barcoded 5' primer with a J-beta primer mix, a second PCR ran for about 7 to 11 cycles. TCRdb used MiXCR to reprocess the 5' RACE reads, holding one entry per CDR3 protein. This sample has some 1.6 million distinct CDR3 sequences, with about 32% found just once. The chain recombines TRBV27 with TRBJ2-1, with TRBD2 matching 8 bases. Sequenced sample: blood. The sequence was collected from a woman younger than 45 in good health. The CDR3 protein is CASKLAATYNEQFF. The CDR3 DNA sequence: TGTGCCAGCAAACTAGCGGCCACCTACAATGAGCAGTTCTTC.